This is a list of T cell receptor beta chains from one sample in a study of blood T cell repertoires in COVID-19. The table came from immunoSEQ multiplex PCR; TCRdb's copy has only in-frame clones and leaves some out. The table includes roughly 220,000 clones, roughly 84% detected once. Source material: peripheral blood. All receptors derive from a woman aged 30 to 39 who had recovered from COVID-19. Both conserved end residues are part of each CDR3.

j_call v_call cdr3_aa
TRBJ2-6 TRBV27 CASRLTGANVLTF
TRBJ2-2 TRBV24-1 CATRGSYTGELFF
TRBJ1-2 TRBV30 CAWIQGASGYTF
TRBJ2-5 TRBV29-1 CSVRASAETQYF
TRBJ2-5 TRBV6-5 CASSPTGGRRETQYF
TRBJ1-4 TRBV18 CASSQTTGAGEKLFF
TRBJ2-5 TRBV11-2 CASSQGQTQETQYF
TRBJ2-3 TRBV5-1 CASSLDRTSTDTQYF
TRBJ1-1 TRBV5-1 CASSLGQGITEAFF
TRBJ2-1 TRBV5-1 CASSLARDSSYNEQFF
TRBJ2-3 TRBV10-2 CASSWIHSGSSDTQYF
TRBJ1-3 TRBV27 CASSPRRGRGNTIYF
TRBJ2-1 TRBV6-5 CASSYPSGSINEQFF
TRBJ1-1 TRBV19 CASSMFRGHGTEAFF
TRBJ1-2 TRBV14 CASSHGQDYGYTF
TRBJ2-3 TRBV12-5 CASGLVLAVDTDTQYF
TRBJ1-5 TRBV18 CASSPIPSAGGKDQPQHF
TRBJ1-3 TRBV28 CASGLHGGGGNTIYF
TRBJ2-5 TRBV19 CASSTYRGLETQYF
TRBJ1-2 TRBV6-6 CASSPNSGNGYTF
TRBJ2-7 TRBV5-1 CASSQGQPPYEQYF
TRBJ1-2 TRBV5-6 CASTVFQAKRLYGYTF
TRBJ1-1 TRBV19 CASTWDRGVGTEAFF
TRBJ2-2 TRBV5-6 CASSYPGLAGFDTGELFF
TRBJ2-5 TRBV28 CASSPGGGGGETQYF
TRBJ2-7 TRBV6-6 CASSYREYEQYF
TRBJ2-2 TRBV6-6 CASSYGTSYTGELFF
TRBJ1-2 TRBV19 CASTGSRGYTF
TRBJ1-3 TRBV5-5 CASSPTGGRSGNTIYF
TRBJ1-1 TRBV7-9 CASSLVDSNTEAFF
TRBJ2-1 TRBV27 CASSFVGTGGVRNEQFF
TRBJ1-1 TRBV30 CAWSRQYTEAFF
TRBJ1-6 TRBV27 CASSQTPRSYNSPLHF
TRBJ2-1 TRBV19 CASSISFWTGGYNEQFF
TRBJ2-2 TRBV4-1 CASSPPLGQGLTGELFF
TRBJ1-1 TRBV5-1 CASSGGGGSAAFF
TRBJ1-1 TRBV25-1 CASSELGGSDTEAFF
TRBJ1-5 TRBV5-1 CASSPTHSLGGQPQHF
TRBJ2-7 TRBV19 CASARREETYEQYF
TRBJ2-7 TRBV5-6 CASSPRDSYEQYF
TRBJ1-1 TRBV29-1 CSVRLRDAGTEAFF
TRBJ2-1 TRBV12-3/TRBV12-4 CASSHRDNEQFF
TRBJ1-4 TRBV29-1 CSVDRGGEKLFF
TRBJ2-1 TRBV10-3 CAISETGVRERDAYNEQFF
TRBJ2-6 TRBV24-1 CATGQVVSGANVLTF
TRBJ2-2 TRBV9 CASSVEFGRLASGELFF
TRBJ1-5 TRBV19 CASSIRSGGQPQHF
TRBJ2-7 TRBV7-9 CASSLDFAGIYEQYF
TRBJ2-5 TRBV5-1 CASSFAGPQETQYF
TRBJ1-3 TRBV30 CAYTIQGQGITPHSGNTIYF
TRBJ2-2 TRBV5-1 CASSSPNTGLAGGSTGELFF
TRBJ2-5 TRBV7-9 CASSLQGRRETQYF
TRBJ1-1 TRBV2 CASSKPGGTEAFF